The rows below give T cell receptor beta chains drawn from one sample of a study of blood T cell repertoires in COVID-19. Clones were sequenced by immunoSEQ multiplex PCR, and TCRdb holds only the in-frame ones, with some missing. Among under 250,000 clones listed, under 95% were seen once. The material sequenced was peripheral blood. The source of these receptors is a man under 40 with acute or convalescent COVID-19. The CDR3 runs from the conserved cysteine through the conserved F or W. Fields, in order: clone size, D gene, V gene, J gene, CDR3 protein, CDR3 DNA. The D gene is left open where the match is weak. Clone size appears in some rows only: once, few, many, or a class for an expanded clone.

once	TRBD1	TRBV27	TRBJ1-5	CASSLYTGGNQPQHF	TGTGCCAGCAGTTTATACACAGGGGGCAATCAGCCCCAGCATTTT
NA	NA	TRBV4-1	TRBJ2-1	CASSQPRDSPRRFF	TGCGCCAGCAGCCAACCGCGAGACTCCCCCAGACGGTTCTTC
NA	NA	TRBV7-9	TRBJ2-2	CASSSTTQGTDTGELFF	TGTGCCAGCAGCTCAACAACGCAGGGTACGGACACCGGGGAGCTGTTTTTT
NA	NA	TRBV6-5	TRBJ2-2	CASQGTEYTGELFF	TGTGCCAGCCAGGGGACCGAGTACACCGGGGAGCTGTTTTTT
NA	NA	TRBV3-1/TRBV3-2	TRBJ1-3	CASSHGNRGNTIYF	TGTGCCAGCAGCCACGGGAATCGAGGAAACACCATATATTTT
NA	TRBD1	TRBV28	TRBJ1-1	CASSLFQGARYGAFF	TGTGCCAGCAGTTTATTCCAGGGGGCGAGGTATGGAGCTTTCTTT
once	NA	TRBV11-3	TRBJ2-2	CASSLQGYGTGELFF	TGTGCCAGCAGCCTACAGGGATACGGGACCGGGGAGCTGTTTTTT
NA	TRBD2	TRBV2	TRBJ2-1	CASRGLLAGGWNEQFF	TGTGCCAGTCGGGGATTACTAGCGGGAGGGTGGAATGAGCAGTTCTTC
NA	NA	TRBV7-9	TRBJ2-1	CASSLTVSYNEQFF	TGTGCCAGCAGCTTAACAGTCTCCTACAATGAGCAGTTCTTC
once	NA	TRBV3-1/TRBV3-2	TRBJ2-1	CASSPSRGANNEQFF	TGTGCCAGCAGCCCGTCTCGGGGGGCCAACAATGAGCAGTTCTTC
NA	TRBD2	TRBV7-7	TRBJ2-5	CASSLGGRGGAETQYF	TGTGCTAGCAGCTTAGGTGGACGCGGGGGGGCCGAGACCCAGTACTTC
NA	NA	TRBV19	TRBJ1-5	CASTNLPSGGGYQPQHF	TGTGCCAGTACTAACCTACCGAGTGGCGGGGGTTATCAGCCCCAGCATTTT
NA	TRBD1	TRBV5-4	TRBJ1-2	CASSSGTDTNYGYTF	TGTGCCAGCAGCTCAGGGACAGATACTAACTATGGCTACACCTTC
NA	NA	TRBV3-1/TRBV3-2	TRBJ2-5	CASSRSGPPETQYF	TGTGCCAGCAGCCGTAGCGGACCTCCGGAGACCCAGTACTTC
NA	TRBD2	TRBV7-6	TRBJ2-7	CASSSLYGLAGGVVYEQYF	TGTGCCAGCAGCAGCTTATATGGACTAGCGGGAGGAGTCGTCTACGAGCAGTACTTC
NA	TRBD1	TRBV4-2	TRBJ2-6	CASSQAGQAGSGANVLTF	TGTGCCAGCAGCCAAGCGGGACAGGCTGGGTCTGGGGCCAACGTCCTGACTTTC